These T cell receptor beta chains were read from a single sample in a study of cytomegalovirus exposure and HLA in healthy donors. TCRdb keeps only in-frame clones here, not all; method: immunoSEQ multiplex PCR. This sample yields about 130,000 clones, of which about 80% are seen a single time; 1% belongs to the top ten. The sample comprised PBMCs. All receptors derive from a man aged 35 to 55 in good health and CMV-seronegative. CDR3s include the opening cysteine and the closing phenylalanine or tryptophan. The order of the fields is clone size, J gene, D gene, V gene, CDR3 protein, CDR3 DNA. The D gene is left open where the match is weak. Only some rows state a clone size, as once, few, many or a class for expanded clones.

-,TRBJ1-2,-,TRBV30,CAWSVRRGTNYGYTF,TGTGCCTGGAGTGTAAGAAGGGGAACTAACTATGGCTACACCTTC
-,TRBJ2-1,TRBD1,TRBV7-3,CASSLWPGTDNEQFF,TGTGCCAGCAGCTTATGGCCAGGGACAGACAATGAGCAGTTCTTC
-,TRBJ2-5,-,TRBV5-6,CASSPGGETQYF,TGTGCCAGCAGCCCTGGGGGGGAGACCCAGTACTTC
-,TRBJ1-2,TRBD1,TRBV27,CVVREDRGHDYGYTF,TGTGTGGTCCGCGAAGACAGGGGGCATGACTATGGCTACACCTTC
-,TRBJ2-7,-,TRBV7-2,CASRPGGPSYEQYF,TGTGCCAGCAGGCCAGGAGGCCCCTCCTACGAGCAGTACTTC
-,TRBJ2-7,-,TRBV11-2,CASRDPGHQAYEQYF,TGTGCCAGCAGGGATCCGGGACACCAGGCCTACGAGCAGTACTTC
-,TRBJ1-4,-,TRBV7-2,CASSLDGATNEKLFF,TGTGCCAGCAGCTTAGATGGAGCAACTAATGAAAAACTGTTTTTT
-,TRBJ2-7,TRBD1,TRBV6-5,CASSPAGTDYEQYF,TGTGCCAGCAGCCCCGCCGGGACAGACTACGAGCAGTACTTC
-,TRBJ2-7,TRBD1,TRBV6-1,CASKGQGNSYEQYF,TGTGCCAGCAAGGGACAGGGGAACTCCTACGAGCAGTACTTC
-,TRBJ2-3,-,TRBV7-2,CASSPTGDTQYF,TGTGCCAGCAGCCCGACGGGGGATACGCAGTATTTT
-,TRBJ2-1,TRBD2,TRBV18,CASSPLASGNYNEQFF,TGTGCCAGCTCACCACTTGCTAGCGGGAACTACAATGAGCAGTTCTTC
-,TRBJ1-4,TRBD1,TRBV28,CASSLTGLGEKLFF,TGTGCCAGCAGTCTGACAGGGTTGGGTGAAAAACTGTTTTTT
-,TRBJ2-5,-,TRBV4-2,CASSLARQETQYF,TGTGCCAGCAGCCTTGCCAGGCAAGAGACCCAGTACTTC
-,TRBJ2-3,-,TRBV7-9,CASSTTSTDTQYF,TGTGCCAGCAGCACGACTAGCACAGATACGCAGTATTTT
-,TRBJ1-1,-,TRBV9,CASSAQMANTEAFF,TGTGCCAGCAGCGCACAGATGGCTAATACTGAAGCTTTCTTT
-,TRBJ2-5,TRBD1,TRBV10-1,CASSLLPGQGQETQYF,TGCGCCAGCAGTTTACTACCGGGACAGGGCCAAGAGACCCAGTACTTC
-,TRBJ2-7,TRBD2,TRBV28,CASSLRRASGVARYEQYF,TGTGCCAGCAGTTTAAGGAGGGCTAGCGGAGTGGCCCGCTACGAGCAGTACTTC
few,TRBJ2-6,-,TRBV10-1,CASSDPGTGANVLTF,TGCGCCAGCAGTGATCCGGGGACTGGGGCCAACGTCCTGACTTTC
-,TRBJ2-5,TRBD2,TRBV5-1,CASSLALAGGQETQYF,TGCGCCAGCAGCTTGGCCCTAGCGGGCGGCCAAGAGACCCAGTACTTC
-,TRBJ1-1,-,TRBV6-5,CASSYVRGYTEAFF,TGTGCCAGCAGTTACGTCCGCGGGTACACTGAAGCTTTCTTT
once,TRBJ1-4,-,TRBV5-1,CASSLAGVQGEKLFF,TGCGCCAGCAGCTTGGCAGGGGTGCAAGGAGAAAAACTGTTTTTT
-,TRBJ2-7,TRBD1,TRBV18,CASSPWRTGGYEQYF,TGTGCCAGCTCACCATGGAGGACAGGGGGCTACGAGCAGTACTTC
-,TRBJ1-4,-,TRBV7-3,CASSSTPGEKLFF,TGTGCCAGCAGCTCGACGCCGGGGGAAAAACTGTTTTTT
-,TRBJ1-5,-,TRBV2,CASSVSRADGDQPQHF,TGTGCCAGCAGTGTCAGTAGAGCGGACGGGGATCAGCCCCAGCATTTT
-,TRBJ2-1,-,TRBV7-8,CASSPGGAGASYNEQFF,TGTGCCAGCAGCCCTGGGGGGGCAGGGGCCTCCTACAATGAGCAGTTCTTC
few,TRBJ2-7,-,TRBV5-1,CASSPGTPSYEQYF,TGCGCCAGCAGTCCAGGGACACCCTCCTACGAGCAGTACTTC
few,TRBJ1-2,-,TRBV10-2,CASSETLEGGRRTF,TGCGCCAGCAGTGAGACACTGGAAGGGGGAAGACGCACCTTC
-,TRBJ1-1,TRBD1,TRBV30,CAWGPGGEAFF,TGTGCCTGGGGTCCAGGGGGGGAAGCTTTCTTT
few,TRBJ1-5,-,TRBV10-3,CASTPTGRAQPQHF,TGTGCCTCCACCCCGACAGGTAGGGCTCAGCCCCAGCATTTT